The 25 T cell receptor beta chains in this list originate from one sample, sequenced in a study of blood T cells in healthy people across ages. Combining a sample-barcoded 5' primer with a J-beta primer mix, a second PCR ran for roughly 7 to 12 cycles. TCRdb recomputed calls from the 5' RACE reads with MiXCR, one row per CDR3 protein. The sample includes 450,000 to 700,000 distinct CDR3 sequences, approximately 30% seen only once; the top ten take 18%. Sequencing input: blood. All receptors come from a woman aged 70 to 79 in good health.

This clonotype was observed a few times. CDR3 DNA: TGTGCCATCAGTGCGCGGGGTCGGCAGCGGGGGATCACCGGGGAGCTGTTTTTT. As protein: CAISARGRQRGITGELFF. The chain joins TRBV10-3 to TRBJ2-2, with TRBD2 matching over 8 bases. Germline CDR1 and CDR2: ENHRY and SYGVKD. This CDR3 is 18 amino acids long. J gave up 4 bases and V 4 bases, and 14 bases lay outside the gene matches.

DNA of the CDR3: TGTGCCAGCAGCTTAGGGGGTCCCTCTGGGGCCAACGTCCTGACTTTC. Amino acids: CASSLGGPSGANVLTF. The chain combines TRBV7-8 with TRBJ2-6; D is unclear. CDR1 is SGHVS, CDR2 FQNEAQ, per germline. The CDR3 is made up of 16 amino acids. V was shortened by 1 base and J by 0 bases, with 7 bases between the two germline ends.

Note on this clonotype: Germline is not matched at one junction end, which may reflect a read error. The chain uses TRBV11-2 and TRBJ1-1, with a possible D match to TRBD1 (5 bases). This CDR3 comprises 16 residues. CDR1 is SGHAT, CDR2 FQNNGV, per germline. Here the CDR3 reads CASSARRGMGNTEAFF. As DNA, the CDR3 is TGTGCCAGCAGCGCCCGGCGGGGGATGGGGAACACCGAAGCTTTCTTT.

This clonotype showed up just a few times. In nucleotides, the CDR3 is TGTGCCAGCCGTCCGACCTCTGGAAACACCATATATTTT. It translates to CASRPTSGNTIYF. The rearrangement links TRBV9 to TRBJ1-3; the D is unclear. The V end was cut by 7 bases, the J end by 0 bases, with 8 bases between. CDR1 is SGDLS and CDR2 is YYNGEE in the germline V gene. This CDR3 is built from 13 residues. The variable domain in full, completed from reference TRBV9 and TRBJ1-3, reads DSGVTQTPKHLITATGQRVTLRCSPRSGDLSVYWYQQSLDQGLQFLIQYYNGEERAKGNILERFSAQQFPDLHSELNLSSLELGDSALYFCASRPTSGNTIYFGEGSWLTVV.

This clonotype occurred a few times. The rearrangement links TRBV6-5 to TRBJ1-2; 7 nucleotides match TRBD1. After removal of 6 bases from V and 4 bases from J, the junction contained 2 bases not matched to a gene. CDR1 is MNHEY, CDR2 SVGAGI, per germline. The CDR3 loop spans 12 amino acids. CDR3 DNA sequence: TGTGCCAGCAGACAGGGGACCTATGGCTACACCTTC. Residues: CASRQGTYGYTF.

This clonotype was seen more than once but under ten times. V is TRBV6-1 and J is TRBJ2-7, with TRBD2 identical over 9 bases. The CDR3 runs 15 residues. Losses at the gene ends were 1 base for V and 2 bases for J; bases not matched to a gene: 3. The V gene's germline CDR1 is MNHNS and CDR2 SASEGT. CDR3 DNA sequence: TGTGCCAGCAGTGAAGGACTAGCGGCCACCTACGAGCAGTACTTC. Its protein product is CASSEGLAATYEQYF.

V and J are TRBV5-1 and TRBJ2-2; the match to TRBD1 covers 7 bases. V dropped 4 bases and J dropped 4; count of bases not matched to a gene: 7. CDR1 SGHRS and CDR2 YFSETQ come from the germline V gene. The CDR3 loop spans 15 amino acids. In DNA, the CDR3 is TGCGCCAGCAGCAGAGGACAGGAGAGCACCGGGGAGCTGTTTTTT. It specifies CASSRGQESTGELFF.

V gene TRBV3-1 combines with J gene TRBJ1-1, with D tentatively TRBD1 (5 bases). The CDR3 runs to 14 residues. Per germline, CDR1 LGHDT and CDR2 YNNKEL (reference sequence). Trimming stripped 1 base from V and 6 bases from J, with 12 bases between. The CDR3 DNA reads TGTGCCAGCAGCCAAGTTGGAGGGGATTCTGAAGCTTTCTTT. This codes for CASSQVGGDSEAFF.

This clonotype was found a few times. V usage is TRBV20-1 and J usage is TRBJ1-1, with D maybe TRBD1 (5 bases). The V end was cut by 3 bases, the J end by 11 bases, with 16 bases between. The CDR3 covers 12 residues. The germline V gene has CDR1 DFQATT and CDR2 SNEGSKA (reference sequence). This CDR3 reads CSASSGGMRAFF. The CDR3, as DNA: TGCAGTGCTAGTAGTGGGGGGATGAGGGCTTTCTTT.

The rearrangement joins TRBV10-3 to TRBJ2-5; TRBD1 might be the D (6 bases). Germline CDR1 is ENHRY and CDR2 is SYGVKD. The ends were cut back, 5 bases at V and 5 bases at J, with 18 bases in the middle. This CDR3 has 15 residues. CDR3: CAISLYTDSPETQYF. For the CDR3, the DNA is TGTGCCATCAGTCTCTACACGGACAGCCCCGAGACCCAGTACTTC.

The rearrangement joins TRBV4-1 to TRBJ1-1; D possibly corresponds to TRBD1 (5 bases). Germline V CDR1 and CDR2: MGHRA, YSYEKL. Trimming stripped 5 bases from V and 1 base from J, with 11 bases between. The CDR3 is 14 residues long. CDR3 coding DNA: TGCGCCAGCAGCTCAGGGACCTGGAACACTGAAGCTTTCTTT. Amino acids: CASSSGTWNTEAFF.

The count of this clonotype is one. The chain combines TRBV6-2 or TRBV6-3 with TRBJ2-5; 10 bases are a match to TRBD2. TRBJ2-1 matches the DNA end more closely, so the J call is doubtful. Germline values: CDR1 MNHEY, CDR2 SVGEGT. The CDR3 runs to 14 residues. The CDR3 reads CASRQTSGSNEQFF. The CDR3 DNA reads as TGTGCCAGCAGACAGACTAGCGGGTCGAATGAGCAGTTCTTC.

This clonotype was seen a handful of times. The chain has TRBV9 and TRBJ1-5; 7 bases are shared with TRBD1. The ends lost 4 bases at V and 0 bases at J; junction bases unmatched: 7. CDR3 length equals 16 residues. Looked up from germline, CDR1 is SGDLS and CDR2 is YYNGEE. The CDR3 is CASSPTGAFSNQPQHF. The CDR3 DNA reads TGTGCCAGCAGCCCAACAGGGGCGTTTAGCAATCAGCCCCAGCATTTT. The full variable domain, its missing parts supplied by reference TRBV9 and TRBJ1-5, is DSGVTQTPKHLITATGQRVTLRCSPRSGDLSVYWYQQSLDQGLQFLIQYYNGEERAKGNILERFSAQQFPDLHSELNLSSLELGDSALYFCASSPTGAFSNQPQHFGDGTRLSIL.

There are many counts of this clonotype. The chain is built from TRBV12-3 or TRBV12-4 and TRBJ2-5; D not resolved. Trimming took 4 bases from V and 7 from J, leaving 16 bases between them. The CDR3 is made up of 14 amino acids. The CDR3 DNA sequence: TGTGCCAGCAGTTCCTATGGGCCTACGGGGACCCAGTACTTC. This gives the protein CASSSYGPTGTQYF.

This clonotype came up once. The chain couples TRBV7-2 to TRBJ2-1; 10 positions agree with TRBD1. Germline CDR1 and CDR2: SGHTA and FQGNSA. This CDR3 contains 14 residues. The V gene end was trimmed by 5 bases and the J gene end by 10 bases; junction bases not matched to a gene: 8. The CDR3 protein is CASSADRGRNEQFF. CDR3 in DNA: TGTGCCAGCAGCGCCGACAGGGGGCGAAACGAGCAGTTCTTC.

The chain couples TRBV28 to TRBJ2-4, with TRBD1 as a possible D gene (5 bases). In germline, CDR1 is MDHEN, CDR2 SYDVKM. The V gene lost 3 bases and the J gene lost 0 bases, with 6 bases spanning the gap. The CDR3 loop spans 14 amino acids. The CDR3 coding sequence is TGTGCCAGCAGTTTCCAGGGAGCCAAAAACATTCAGTACTTC. It codes for CASSFQGAKNIQYF.

V is TRBV7-2 and J is TRBJ2-5, with D possibly called TRBD1 or TRBD2 (6 bases each). Per germline, CDR1 SGHTA and CDR2 FQGNSA. The V gene lost 7 bases and the J gene lost 1 base, with 16 bases spanning the gap. The CDR3 has 15 amino acids. This chain's CDR3 is CASIIGGGAQETQYF. In DNA, the CDR3 is TGTGCCAGCATCATAGGAGGGGGAGCCCAAGAGACCCAGTACTTC.

This clonotype has ten or more counts. This rearrangement joins TRBV7-9 to TRBJ2-5; the match to TRBD2 covers 11 bases. The V and J ends lost 3 bases and 4 bases, in that order; junction bases with no gene match: 4. Germline values: CDR1 SEHNR, CDR2 FQNEAQ (reference sequence). This CDR3 is 15 amino acids long. Here the CDR3 reads CASSFSGGAGETQYF. The CDR3 DNA reads as TGTGCCAGCAGCTTTAGCGGGGGGGCAGGAGAGACCCAGTACTTC.

This clonotype was counted between two and nine times. The chain recombines TRBV12-3 or TRBV12-4 with TRBJ2-3; D not certain. V dropped 7 bases and J dropped 6 bases, with 11 bases sitting between them. CDR3 length: 12 amino acids. CDR3 residues: CASTLAGDTQYF. CDR3 nucleotide sequence: TGTGCCAGCACTCTGGCCGGGGATACGCAGTATTTT.

V is TRBV29-1 and J is TRBJ1-2; D is possibly TRBD1 (5 bases). V lost 3 bases to trimming and J lost 6 bases, with 8 bases between them. The germline CDR1 and CDR2 sequences are SQVTM and ANQGSEA. The CDR3 runs 11 residues. The CDR3 sequence: CSVEGLNGYTF. CDR3 DNA sequence: TGCAGCGTTGAGGGGCTTAATGGCTACACCTTC.

This clonotype has only a few counts. V and J are TRBV12-3 or TRBV12-4 and TRBJ1-1; 8 bases align to TRBD1. Trimming at V came to 8 bases and at J to 1 base, leaving 3 bases not matched to a gene. This CDR3 is 13 amino acids long. The CDR3 nucleotides read TGTGCCAGCTCGACAGGGGAGAACACTGAAGCTTTCTTT. Its translation is CASSTGENTEAFF.

The sample holds a few counts of this clonotype. The CDR3 spells CASSQDRQPHGAFF. CDR3 in DNA: TGTGCCAGCAGCCAAGATCGTCAGCCCCATGGGGCTTTCTTT. The chain couples TRBV3-1 to TRBJ1-1; the D is unclear. The V gene's germline CDR1 is LGHDT and CDR2 YNNKEL (reference sequence). The CDR3 covers 14 residues. V was cut by 0 bases and J by 11 bases, with 16 bases left in between. Variable domain in full (rest from reference TRBV3-1 and TRBJ1-1): DTAVSQTPKYLVTQMGNDKSIKCEQNLGHDTMYWYKQDSKKFLKIMFSYNNKELIINETVPNRFSPKSPDKAHLNLHINSLELGDSAVYFCASSQDRQPHGAFFGQGTRLTVV.

V usage is TRBV6-2 or TRBV6-3 and J usage is TRBJ1-5; no clear D. Germline V gives CDR1 MNHEY, CDR2 SVGEGT. Trimming shortened V by 2 bases and J by 4 bases, and 6 bases separated the two germline ends. This CDR3 region has 13 residues. The CDR3 region is CASSYPSNQPQHF. In DNA, the CDR3 is TGTGCCAGCAGTTACCCGTCAAATCAGCCCCAGCATTTT.

This clonotype came up a few times. The rearrangement uses TRBV5-1 and TRBJ2-1, with no clear D. The J call may not be correct, given that the DNA end is closer to TRBJ2-7. The CDR3 covers 12 residues. Germline V gene data show CDR1 as SGHRS and CDR2 as YFSETQ. CDR3 protein: CASMAEAYEQYF. CDR3 in DNA: TGCGCCAGCATGGCCGAAGCCTACGAGCAGTACTTC.

This CDR3 reads CSAPGAFF. The CDR3 region has the DNA TGCAGTGCCCCTGGGGCTTTCTTT. The chain uses TRBV20-1 and TRBJ1-1; no clear D gene. The CDR3 loop spans 8 amino acids. Per the germline V gene, CDR1 is DFQATT and CDR2 is SNEGSKA (reference sequence). Trimming pared 6 bases from V and 11 bases from J, leaving 7 bases between.